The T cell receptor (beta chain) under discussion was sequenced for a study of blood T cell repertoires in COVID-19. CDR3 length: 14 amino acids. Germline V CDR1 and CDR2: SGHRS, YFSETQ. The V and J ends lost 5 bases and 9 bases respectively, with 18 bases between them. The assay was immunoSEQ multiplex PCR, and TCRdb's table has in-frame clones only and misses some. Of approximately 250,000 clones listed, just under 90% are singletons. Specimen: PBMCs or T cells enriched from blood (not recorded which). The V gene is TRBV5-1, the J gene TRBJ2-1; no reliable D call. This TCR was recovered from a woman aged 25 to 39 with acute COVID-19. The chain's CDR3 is CASREARGLFEQFF. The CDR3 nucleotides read TGCGCCAGCAGAGAGGCGCGCGGTTTGTTTGAGCAGTTCTTC.